This T cell receptor beta chain was retrieved from a study of OX40 agonist ivuxolimab in advanced cancers. The CDR3 is 17 residues long. Germline V gene data show CDR1 as SGHRS and CDR2 as YFSETQ. V dropped 1 base and J dropped 3; count of bases not matched to a gene: 11. The repertoire was sequenced with immunoSEQ multiplex PCR; TCRdb's copy has only in-frame clones and lacks some. The top ten hold roughly 1% of the sample, which has 70,000 or so clones, roughly nine tenths seen once. The J gene is TRBJ2-3, the V gene TRBV5-1; the match to TRBD2 covers 7 bases. The material sequenced was CD4+ or CD8+ T cells sorted from blood, taken in a trial of the OX40 agonist ivuxolimab. The receptor was derived from an adult with an advanced solid tumor such as melanoma, head and neck, liver or kidney cancer. The CDR3, as DNA: TGCGCCAGCAGCTTGACGACACCCGGGACTATAACAGATACGCAGTATTTT. This codes for CASSLTTPGTITDTQYF.